A selection of T cell receptor beta chains follows, all from one sample in a study of CD8 T cells in Susac syndrome. TCRdb reprocessed the immunoSEQ multiplex PCR reads via MiXCR and lists one record per CDR3 protein. The sample has hundreds of thousands of distinct CDR3 sequences; approximately 94% are singletons. Sequencing was performed on CD4+ T cells from PBMCs. The receptors were sampled from a human donor with Susac syndrome. The CDR3 runs from the conserved cysteine through the conserved F or W.

j_call v_call cdr3_aa
TRBJ1-5 TRBV3-1 CASSQSGAQPQHF
TRBJ1-1 TRBV5-1 CASKGGLGMGDTEAFF
TRBJ1-6 TRBV2 CASSEALGGRSPLHF
TRBJ1-2 TRBV7-2 CASSWTAAAGYGYTF
TRBJ2-7 TRBV5-1 CASSETLAGVYEQYF
TRBJ2-7 TRBV6-2/TRBV6-3 CASSMRTGGEQYF
TRBJ2-5 TRBV2 CASSEGREETQYF
TRBJ2-1 TRBV5-1 CASTLGRDAYNEQFF
TRBJ2-5 TRBV14 CASSQDLGGAETQYF
TRBJ2-1 TRBV24-1 CATSEMGGSEQFF
TRBJ1-4 TRBV4-2 CASRDRAGEKLFF
TRBJ1-6 TRBV18 CASSSTTSSTSYNSPLHF
TRBJ1-1 TRBV7-9 CASSPRDRNTEAFF
TRBJ2-1 TRBV18 CASSPVNQGGGGNEQFF
TRBJ1-5 TRBV7-8 CASSVIQGGNQPQHF
TRBJ1-1 TRBV30 CAWSGGGEAFF
TRBJ1-2 TRBV14 CASSQDTHPQGIYGYTF
TRBJ2-1 TRBV7-2 CASSLEGLSYNEQFF
TRBJ1-1 TRBV6-2/TRBV6-3 CASNRYRGSTNTEAFF
TRBJ1-1 TRBV7-3 CASSLTLGRNTEAFF
TRBJ2-3 TRBV4-2 CASSQKPGLAGGTDTQYF
TRBJ1-1 TRBV25-1 CASSRGVNEAFF
TRBJ2-1 TRBV11-1 CASSLEGRGPLHNEQFF
TRBJ2-7 TRBV10-2 CASNVGSNYEQYF
TRBJ2-5 TRBV7-2 CASSPPPGQGWETQYF
TRBJ1-2 TRBV13 CASSLGLAGAASNYGYTF
TRBJ2-7 TRBV24-1 CATSEGGGSYEQYF
TRBJ2-5 TRBV20-1 CSANSVLAGGPQETQYF
TRBJ2-7 TRBV12-3/TRBV12-4 CASSSGTGMAKQYF
TRBJ2-3 TRBV3-1 CASRFGTVRGTQYF
TRBJ1-4 TRBV9 CASSRDEKLFF
TRBJ2-7 TRBV20-1 CSASRGSGEQYF
TRBJ2-1 TRBV7-2 CASSFRNSPTNEQFF
TRBJ1-2 TRBV27 CASSGQGGYGYTF
TRBJ2-7 TRBV20-1 CSASMEGGEQYF
TRBJ2-2 TRBV5-4 CASSKPGDRDDTGELFF
TRBJ2-7 TRBV7-2 CASSLTGEDYEQYF
TRBJ1-1 TRBV4-3 CASSQDTAGTGFSGTEAFF
TRBJ1-1 TRBV11-2 CASSPRTGDMNTEAFF
TRBJ2-3 TRBV15 CATSTAGGNSDTQYF
TRBJ1-2 TRBV29-1 CSVEDGRQGYTF
TRBJ1-1 TRBV5-4 CASSLERVNTEAFF
TRBJ1-1 TRBV11-1 CASSRTVRGTEAFF
TRBJ2-3 TRBV6-4 CASSVLAGEKADTQYF
TRBJ1-1 TRBV6-5 CASSYRAEAFF
TRBJ2-6 TRBV6-1 CASSPTGFLPSGANVLTF
TRBJ1-2 TRBV7-9 CASSSRTGSYGYTF
TRBJ2-3 TRBV9 CASSVFWGSTDTQYF
TRBJ2-1 TRBV20-1 CSAEGLAAGEQFF
TRBJ2-1 TRBV19 CASNPGQRNNEQFF
TRBJ2-7 TRBV3-1 CASSSRNIDDEQYF
TRBJ2-5 TRBV5-6 CASSAWTSPGETQYF